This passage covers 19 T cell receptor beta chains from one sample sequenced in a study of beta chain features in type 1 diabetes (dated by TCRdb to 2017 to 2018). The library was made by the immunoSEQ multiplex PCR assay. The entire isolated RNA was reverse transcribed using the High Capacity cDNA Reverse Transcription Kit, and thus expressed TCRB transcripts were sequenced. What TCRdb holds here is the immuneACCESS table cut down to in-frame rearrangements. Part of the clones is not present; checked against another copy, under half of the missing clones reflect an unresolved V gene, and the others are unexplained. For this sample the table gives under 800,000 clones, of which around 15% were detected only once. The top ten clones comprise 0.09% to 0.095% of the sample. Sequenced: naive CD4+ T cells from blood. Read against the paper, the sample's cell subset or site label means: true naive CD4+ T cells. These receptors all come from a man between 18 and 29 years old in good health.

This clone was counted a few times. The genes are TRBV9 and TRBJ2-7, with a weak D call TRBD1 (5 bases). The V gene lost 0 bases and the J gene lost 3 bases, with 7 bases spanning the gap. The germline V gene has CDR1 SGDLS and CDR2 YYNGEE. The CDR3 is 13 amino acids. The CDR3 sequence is CASSVGGHYEQYF. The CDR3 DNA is TGTGCCAGCAGCGTAGGCGGACACTACGAGCAGTACTTC.

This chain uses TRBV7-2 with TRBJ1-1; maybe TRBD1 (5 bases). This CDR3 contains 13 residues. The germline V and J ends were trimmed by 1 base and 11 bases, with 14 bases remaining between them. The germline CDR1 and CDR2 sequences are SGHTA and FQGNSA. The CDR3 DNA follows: TGTGCCAGCAGCTTAGATGGGACGGTTAGTGCTTTCTTT. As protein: CASSLDGTVSAFF.

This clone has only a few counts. The CDR3 DNA reads as TGTGCCAGCGGTCCCCCAGGCCCCGTAGGTGGCTACACCTTC. It is translated as CASGPPGPVGGYTF. The chain recombines TRBV9 with TRBJ1-2, with no clear D. The CDR3 loop spans 14 amino acids. The V gene's germline CDR1 is SGDLS and CDR2 YYNGEE. V shed 7 bases and J shed 7 bases, with 20 bases lying between them. Using reference TRBV9 and TRBJ1-2 for the parts outside the CDR3, the full variable domain is DSGVTQTPKHLITATGQRVTLRCSPRSGDLSVYWYQQSLDQGLQFLIQYYNGEERAKGNILERFSAQQFPDLHSELNLSSLELGDSALYFCASGPPGPVGGYTFGSGTRLTVV.

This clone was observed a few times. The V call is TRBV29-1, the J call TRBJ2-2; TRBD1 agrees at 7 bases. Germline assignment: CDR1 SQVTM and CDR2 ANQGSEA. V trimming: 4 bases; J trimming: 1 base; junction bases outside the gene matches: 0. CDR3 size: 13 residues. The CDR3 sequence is CSVGTGNTGELFF. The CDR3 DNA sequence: TGCAGCGTTGGGACAGGGAACACCGGGGAGCTGTTTTTT.

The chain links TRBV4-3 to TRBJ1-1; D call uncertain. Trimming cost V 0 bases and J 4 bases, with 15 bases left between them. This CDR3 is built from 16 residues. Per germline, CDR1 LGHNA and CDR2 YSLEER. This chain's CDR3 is CASSQEVGLLVTEAFF. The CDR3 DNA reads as TGCGCCAGCAGCCAAGAGGTGGGATTGCTCGTCACTGAAGCTTTCTTT.

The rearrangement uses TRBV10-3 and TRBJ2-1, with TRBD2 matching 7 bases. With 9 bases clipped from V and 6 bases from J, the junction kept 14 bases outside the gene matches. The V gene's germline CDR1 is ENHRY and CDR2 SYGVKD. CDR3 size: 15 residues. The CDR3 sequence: CAITPTSDGSNEQFF. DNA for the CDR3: TGTGCCATAACACCAACTAGCGATGGGAGCAATGAGCAGTTCTTC.

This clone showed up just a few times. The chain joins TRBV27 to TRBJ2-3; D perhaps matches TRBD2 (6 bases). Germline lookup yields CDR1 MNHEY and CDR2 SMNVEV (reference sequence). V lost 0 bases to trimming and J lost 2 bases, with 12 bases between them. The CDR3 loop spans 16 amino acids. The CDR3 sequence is CASSLSGWTITDTQYF. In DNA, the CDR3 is TGTGCCAGCAGTTTATCGGGCTGGACTATCACAGATACGCAGTATTTT.

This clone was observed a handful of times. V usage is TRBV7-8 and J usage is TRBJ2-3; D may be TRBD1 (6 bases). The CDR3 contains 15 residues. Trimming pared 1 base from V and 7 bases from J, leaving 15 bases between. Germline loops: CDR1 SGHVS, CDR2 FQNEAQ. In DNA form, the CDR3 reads TGTGCCAGCAGCTTAGAGGGACAAAGGAAAAATACGCAGTATTTT. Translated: CASSLEGQRKNTQYF.

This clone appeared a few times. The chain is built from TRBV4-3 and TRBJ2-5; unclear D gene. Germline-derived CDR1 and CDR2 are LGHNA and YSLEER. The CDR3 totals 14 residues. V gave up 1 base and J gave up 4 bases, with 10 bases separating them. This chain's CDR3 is CASSQGVGIETQYF. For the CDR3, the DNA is TGCGCCAGCAGCCAAGGGGTGGGGATAGAGACCCAGTACTTC.

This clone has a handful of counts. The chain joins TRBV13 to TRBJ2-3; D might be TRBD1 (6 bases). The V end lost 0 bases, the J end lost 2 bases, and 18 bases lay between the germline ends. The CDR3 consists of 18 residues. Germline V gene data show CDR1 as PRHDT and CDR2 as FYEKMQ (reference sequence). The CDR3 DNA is TGTGCCAGCAGCTTAGGCCAGGGGACGATCTGGGACACAGATACGCAGTATTTT. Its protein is CASSLGQGTIWDTDTQYF.

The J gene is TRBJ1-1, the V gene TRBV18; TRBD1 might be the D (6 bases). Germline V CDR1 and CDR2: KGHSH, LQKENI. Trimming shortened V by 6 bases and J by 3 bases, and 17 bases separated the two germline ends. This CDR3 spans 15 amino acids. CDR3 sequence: CASSLGGGADTEAFF. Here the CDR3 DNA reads TGTGCCAGCTCCCTGGGCGGGGGGGCAGACACTGAAGCTTTCTTT.

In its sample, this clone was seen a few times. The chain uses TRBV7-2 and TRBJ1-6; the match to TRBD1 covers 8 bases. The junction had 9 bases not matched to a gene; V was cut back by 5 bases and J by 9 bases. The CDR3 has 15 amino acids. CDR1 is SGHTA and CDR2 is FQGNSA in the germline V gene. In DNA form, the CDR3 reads TGTGCCAGCAGCGTAGGACAGGGAGCGGGTTCACCCCTCCACTTT. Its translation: CASSVGQGAGSPLHF.

CDR3 loop: CASSLDRAHSYEQYF. The CDR3 region has the DNA TGTGCCAGCAGCCTGGACAGGGCCCACTCCTACGAGCAGTACTTC. This chain joins TRBV7-9 and TRBJ2-7, with 8 bases matching TRBD1. CDR3 length equals 15 residues. With V trimmed by 5 bases and J by 0 bases, 6 bases remained unmatched. Germline V gene sequence: CDR1 SEHNR, CDR2 FQNEAQ (reference sequence).

In nucleotides, the CDR3 is TGTGCCAGCAGCTTGATTGGGGTCTCAACCGGGGAGCTGTTTTTT. It yields the protein CASSLIGVSTGELFF. V usage is TRBV5-4 and J usage is TRBJ2-2; unclear D gene. Germline-derived CDR1 and CDR2 are SGHNT and YYREEE (reference sequence). CDR3 length equals 15 residues. V was trimmed by 1 base and J by 5 bases, leaving 12 bases between them.

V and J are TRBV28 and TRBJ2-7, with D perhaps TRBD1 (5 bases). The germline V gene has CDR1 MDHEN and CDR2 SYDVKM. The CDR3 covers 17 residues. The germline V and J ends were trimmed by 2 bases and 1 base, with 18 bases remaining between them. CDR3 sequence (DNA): TGTGCCAGCAGTTTACTTTTAGGGGCAGGCGCTTCCTACGAGCAGTACTTC. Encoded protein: CASSLLLGAGASYEQYF.

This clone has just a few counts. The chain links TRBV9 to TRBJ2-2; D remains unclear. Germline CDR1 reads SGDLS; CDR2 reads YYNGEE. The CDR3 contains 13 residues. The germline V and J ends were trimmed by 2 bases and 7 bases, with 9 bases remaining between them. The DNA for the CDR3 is TGTGCCAGCAGCGTTGGAAGAGGCGGGGAGCTGTTTTTT. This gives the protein CASSVGRGGELFF.

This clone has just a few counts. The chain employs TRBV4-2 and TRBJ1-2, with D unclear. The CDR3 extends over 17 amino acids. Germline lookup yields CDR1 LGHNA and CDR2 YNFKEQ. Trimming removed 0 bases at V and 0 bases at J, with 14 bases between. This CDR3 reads CASSQDDTGPANYGYTF. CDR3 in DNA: TGTGCCAGCAGCCAAGATGATACTGGACCGGCTAACTATGGCTACACCTTC.

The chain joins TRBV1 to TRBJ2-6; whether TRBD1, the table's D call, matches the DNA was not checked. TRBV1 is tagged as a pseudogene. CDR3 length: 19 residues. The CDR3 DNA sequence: TGCACCAGCAGCCAAATGGACAGGATGGATCGCCCTGGGGCCAACGTCCTGACTTTC. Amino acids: CTSSQMDRMDRPGANVLTF.

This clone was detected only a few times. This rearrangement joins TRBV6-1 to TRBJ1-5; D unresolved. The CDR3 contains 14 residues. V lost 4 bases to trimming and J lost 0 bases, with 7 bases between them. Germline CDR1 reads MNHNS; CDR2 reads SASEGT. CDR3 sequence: CASSVSLSNQPQHF. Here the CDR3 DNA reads TGTGCCAGCAGTGTCAGTCTTAGCAATCAGCCCCAGCATTTT.